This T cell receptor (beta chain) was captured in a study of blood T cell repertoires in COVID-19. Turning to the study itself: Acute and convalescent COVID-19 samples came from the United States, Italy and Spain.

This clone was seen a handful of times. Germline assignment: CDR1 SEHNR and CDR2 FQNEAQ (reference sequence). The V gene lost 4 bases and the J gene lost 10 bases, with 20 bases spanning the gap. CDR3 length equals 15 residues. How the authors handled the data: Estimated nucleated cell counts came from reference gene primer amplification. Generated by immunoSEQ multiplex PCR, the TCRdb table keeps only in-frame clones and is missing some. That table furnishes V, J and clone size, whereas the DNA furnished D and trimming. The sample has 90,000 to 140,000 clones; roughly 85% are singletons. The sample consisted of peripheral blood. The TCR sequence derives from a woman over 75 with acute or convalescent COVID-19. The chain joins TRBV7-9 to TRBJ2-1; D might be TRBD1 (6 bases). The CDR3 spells CASSSPGQGLREQFF. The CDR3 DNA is TGTGCCAGCAGCTCCCCGGGACAAGGATTAAGGGAGCAGTTCTTC.